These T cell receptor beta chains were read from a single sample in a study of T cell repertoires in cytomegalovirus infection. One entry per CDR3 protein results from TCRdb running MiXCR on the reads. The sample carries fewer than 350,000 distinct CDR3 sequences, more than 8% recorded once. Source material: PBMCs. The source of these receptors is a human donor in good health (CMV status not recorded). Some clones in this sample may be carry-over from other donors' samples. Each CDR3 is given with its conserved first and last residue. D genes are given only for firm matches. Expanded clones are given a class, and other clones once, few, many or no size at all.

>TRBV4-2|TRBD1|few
CASSRAKTGGPDTQYF
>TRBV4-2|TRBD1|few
CASSRQGPNEQFF
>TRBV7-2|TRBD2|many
CATLTSGSSNEQFF
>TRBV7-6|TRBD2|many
CASSFPTTSGTSLAPYNEQFF
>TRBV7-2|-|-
CASSSAFMDNEQFF
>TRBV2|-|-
CASSVQDRNIQYF
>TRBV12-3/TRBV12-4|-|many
CASQRTNEETQYF
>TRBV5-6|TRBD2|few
CASSLFASGGQNTGELFF
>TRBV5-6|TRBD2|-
CASSYLAGALNEQFF
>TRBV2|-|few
CASSDSYGVNEQFF
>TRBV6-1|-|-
CASRERQSLNSPLHF
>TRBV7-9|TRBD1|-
CASSSRDDRGKNIQYF
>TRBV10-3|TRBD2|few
CAISLAGGQETQYF